What follows are 6 T cell receptor beta chains derived from one specimen sequenced in a study of T cells after yellow fever vaccination. MiXCR, applied by TCRdb to the 5' RACE reads, yields one record per CDR3 protein. The sample holds some 350,000 distinct CDR3 sequences, about 6.2% seen once. The specimen comprised PBMCs, sampled 5 days after the yellow fever booster vaccination. All receptors come from a man aged 25-45 years who received the YFV17D yellow fever vaccine.

The chain has TRBV29-1 and TRBJ1-4, with D possibly being TRBD1 (5 bases). CDR1 and CDR2 from the germline V gene are SQVTM and ANQGSEA. The CDR3 sequence is 13 residues long. V was trimmed by 2 bases and J by 2 bases, leaving 6 bases between them. CDR3 nucleotide sequence: TGCAGCGTTGAATGGGGGACTAATGAAAAACTGTTTTTT. Its translation is CSVEWGTNEKLFF.

The rearrangement links TRBV5-1 to TRBJ1-4, with 7 bases fitting TRBD1. V lost 4 bases to trimming and J lost 5 bases; unmatched junction nucleotides: 8. Looked up from germline, CDR1 is SGHRS and CDR2 is YFSETQ. This CDR3 has 15 residues. In DNA form, the CDR3 reads TGCGCCAGCAGCCGCCTGGGACAGAAAAATGAAAAACTGTTTTTT. It specifies CASSRLGQKNEKLFF.

This rearrangement joins TRBV6-2 or TRBV6-3 to TRBJ1-5; D unclear. Germline CDR1 and CDR2: MNHEY and SVGEGT. This CDR3 has 12 amino acids. V was shortened by 5 bases and J by 9 bases, with 11 bases between the two germline ends. CDR3 sequence (DNA): TGTGCCAGCAGTCAAAAGGACCCGCCCCAGCATTTT. Translation: CASSQKDPPQHF.

The chain uses TRBV7-8 and TRBJ2-7; a possible D gene is TRBD2 (5 bases). The V gene's germline CDR1 is SGHVS and CDR2 FQNEAQ. Between the trimmed V and J ends, which lost 5 bases and 3 bases, there was a span of 17 bases. The CDR3 is made up of 15 amino acids. CDR3 amino acids: CASSTGLTLNYEQYF. Here the CDR3 DNA reads TGTGCCAGCAGCACCGGACTGACCCTAAACTACGAGCAGTACTTC.

This rearrangement joins TRBV11-2 to TRBJ1-1; D is undetermined. The CDR3 spans 18 residues. The V end lost 1 base, the J end lost 0 bases, and 18 bases lay between the germline ends. Germline CDR1 and CDR2: SGHAT and FQNNGV. The DNA for the CDR3 is TGTGCCAGCAGCTTAGTTAGTACAAGATTACCCATGAACACTGAAGCTTTCTTT. Translating it yields CASSLVSTRLPMNTEAFF.

This clonotype has just a few counts. This chain links TRBV5-5 with TRBJ2-2; D gene ambiguous. The CDR3 totals 17 residues. Germline V lookup: CDR1 SGHKS, CDR2 YYEKEE (reference sequence). Trimming left V 0 bases short and J 6 bases short, with 18 bases between. The CDR3 here is CASSLVSAPTPAGELFF. The CDR3 region has the DNA TGTGCCAGCAGCTTGGTTAGTGCTCCAACCCCCGCCGGGGAGCTGTTTTTT.